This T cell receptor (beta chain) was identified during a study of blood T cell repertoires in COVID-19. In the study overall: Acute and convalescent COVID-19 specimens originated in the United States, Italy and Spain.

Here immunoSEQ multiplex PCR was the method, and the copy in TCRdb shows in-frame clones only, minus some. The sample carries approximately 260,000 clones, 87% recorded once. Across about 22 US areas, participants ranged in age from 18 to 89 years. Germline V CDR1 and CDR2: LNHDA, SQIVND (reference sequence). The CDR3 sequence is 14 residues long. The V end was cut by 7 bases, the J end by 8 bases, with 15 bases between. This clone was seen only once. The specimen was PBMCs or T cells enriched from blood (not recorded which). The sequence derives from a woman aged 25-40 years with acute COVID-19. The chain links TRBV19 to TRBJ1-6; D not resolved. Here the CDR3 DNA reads TGTGCCAGTACTTCTCAGAGGGATTATTCACCCCTCCACTTT. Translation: CASTSQRDYSPLHF.